The clone carrying this TCR beta chain was observed at least ten times. TCRdb processed the 5' RACE reads anew with MiXCR; each CDR3 protein has one entry. This sample has 50,000 or so distinct CDR3 sequences, with approximately 10% found just once. This entry is derived from a study of spatial heterogeneity in lung cancer. The junction had 5 bases not matched to a gene; V was cut back by 3 bases and J by 9 bases. This CDR3 is 14 amino acids long. The time point was: blood at routine non-recurrence follow-up after resection. The sequences come from PBMCs, collected at follow-up. This clonotype was sampled from a male donor with early-stage non-small cell lung cancer. The V and J genes are TRBV12-3 or TRBV12-4 and TRBJ2-1; 10 bases are a match to TRBD2. CDR3 amino acids: CASSFLAGESEQFF. DNA for the CDR3: TGTGCCAGCAGTTTTCTAGCGGGAGAAAGTGAGCAGTTCTTC.